A single sample gave rise to the 7 T cell receptor beta chains below, sequenced in a study of cytomegalovirus exposure and HLA in healthy donors. Researchers ran the PCR with 60 Vbeta and 13 Jbeta primers. Generated by immunoSEQ multiplex PCR, the TCRdb table keeps only in-frame clones and is missing some. Of over 50,000 clones listed, approximately 80% are singletons. Sequences were obtained from PBMCs. These receptors originate from a man aged 35 to 55 in good health and CMV-seronegative.

The rearrangement links TRBV18 to TRBJ1-6; D remains ambiguous. In germline, CDR1 is KGHSH, CDR2 LQKENI. V shed 2 bases and J shed 10 bases, with 15 bases lying between them. This CDR3 is 15 amino acids long. CDR3 bases: TGTGCCAGCTCACCAGCCGGGAGTTTCAGCTCACCCCTCCACTTT. Protein sequence: CASSPAGSFSSPLHF.

This sequence joins TRBV5-4 and TRBJ2-7; maybe TRBD2 (7 bases). The CDR3 runs to 14 residues. Germline V gene lookup returns CDR1 SGHNT and CDR2 YYREEE (reference sequence). V gave up 6 bases and J gave up 5 bases, with 18 bases separating them. The CDR3 DNA follows: TGTGCCAGCACCCAAAGGGGGGGCCTGAACGAGCAGTACTTC. Translated: CASTQRGGLNEQYF.

The gene calls are TRBV15 and TRBJ2-7; 8 positions agree with TRBD2. Germline V gene sequence: CDR1 LNHNV, CDR2 YYDKDF (reference sequence). The CDR3 runs 15 residues. The ends lost 2 bases at V and 3 bases at J; junction bases unmatched: 6. The CDR3 is CATSRTGTSFYEQYF. The CDR3 nucleotides read TGTGCCACCAGCAGAACCGGGACTAGTTTCTACGAGCAGTACTTC.

V usage is TRBV9 and J usage is TRBJ1-5; 10 bases fit TRBD1. The V gene end was trimmed by 0 bases and the J gene end by 6 bases; junction bases not matched to a gene: 6. Germline lookup yields CDR1 SGDLS and CDR2 YYNGEE. The CDR3 loop spans 16 amino acids. This CDR3 is CASSVDPDRGTQPQHF. As DNA, the CDR3 is TGTGCCAGCAGCGTAGATCCGGACAGGGGGACTCAGCCCCAGCATTTT.

This sequence joins TRBV11-1 and TRBJ2-3; TRBD1 aligns across 8 bases. V shed 5 bases, J shed 6 bases, and the junction held 7 bases outside the gene matches. There are 14 residues in the CDR3. CDR1 is SGHAT and CDR2 is FQDESV in the germline V gene (reference sequence). The CDR3 coding sequence is TGTGCCAGCAGCCCACCAGGGGGCATCGATACGCAGTATTTT. It is translated as CASSPPGGIDTQYF.

The chain carries TRBV6-5 and TRBJ1-1; D gene unclear. CDR1 is MNHEY and CDR2 is SVGAGI in the germline V gene. The germline V and J ends were trimmed by 2 bases and 0 bases, with 7 bases remaining between them. CDR3 length equals 14 residues. Here the CDR3 reads CASSYGQMNTEAFF. In DNA, the CDR3 is TGTGCCAGCAGTTACGGGCAGATGAACACTGAAGCTTTCTTT.

The chain employs TRBV7-9 and TRBJ2-7, with 8 nucleotides matching TRBD2. Trimming at V came to 2 bases and at J to 3 bases, leaving 6 bases not matched to a gene. CDR1 and CDR2 from the germline V gene are SEHNR and FQNEAQ (reference sequence). The CDR3 totals 15 residues. CDR3 nucleotide sequence: TGTGCCAGCAGCTTATTCGCCGGGGGGGACTACGAGCAGTACTTC. It translates to CASSLFAGGDYEQYF.